These 7 T cell receptor beta chains were sequenced from one sample in a study of T-cell memory formation after mild COVID-19. MiXCR was run by TCRdb on the 5' RACE reads, yielding one entry per CDR3 protein. This table holds approximately 270,000 distinct CDR3 sequences, around 15% found once. The source material was PBMCs or a T cell subset sorted from them (not recorded which). All receptors derive from a man between 18 and 29 years old who had mild COVID-19 (a few samples of this study predate the infection). Cell type and time point are not known.

This clonotype occurred a few times. Here the CDR3 reads CASGRGQGNSPLHF. CDR3 bases: TGCGCCAGCGGACGGGGACAGGGGAATTCACCCCTCCACTTT. The rearrangement joins TRBV5-1 to TRBJ1-6; 10 bases line up with TRBD1. Germline V gives CDR1 SGHRS, CDR2 YFSETQ. The CDR3 has 14 amino acids. V trimming: 7 bases; J trimming: 7 bases; junction bases outside the gene matches: 5. The variable domain in full, completed from reference TRBV5-1 and TRBJ1-6, reads KAGVTQTPRYLIKTRGQQVTLSCSPISGHRSVSWYQQTPGQGLQFLFEYFSETQRNKGNFPGRFSGRQFSNSRSEMNVSTLELGDSALYLCASGRGQGNSPLHFGNGTRLTVT.

A few counts support this clonotype. As DNA, the CDR3 is TGTGCCAGCAGTTACTGGGGGAGGGGTAGTTCACCCCTCCACTTT. This sequence encodes CASSYWGRGSSPLHF. The chain has TRBV6-5 and TRBJ1-6, with D perhaps TRBD1 (5 bases). Germline CDR1 is MNHEY and CDR2 is SVGAGI. The CDR3 is made up of 15 amino acids. V lost 1 base, J lost 9 bases, and 13 bases lay in between.

This clonotype has at least ten counts. The chain carries TRBV4-3 and TRBJ2-2, with D unclear. Germline-derived CDR1 and CDR2 are LGHNA and YSLEER. The CDR3 contains 13 residues. V gave up 4 bases and J gave up 3 bases, with 6 bases separating them. CDR3 in DNA: TGCGCCAGCAGCCCTACGTACACCGGGGAGCTGTTTTTT. It encodes CASSPTYTGELFF.

The CDR3 reads CASSSRDRGWETQYF. In DNA form, the CDR3 reads TGTGCCAGCAGCTCCCGGGACAGGGGATGGGAGACCCAGTACTTC. V and J are TRBV7-2 and TRBJ2-5, with 10 bases aligning to TRBD1. The germline V gene has CDR1 SGHTA and CDR2 FQGNSA. The CDR3 runs 15 residues. Trimming cost V 4 bases and J 5 bases; bases outside gene matches: 7.

This clonotype has ten or more counts. V usage is TRBV6-5 and J usage is TRBJ2-7, with D unclear. The CDR3 has 11 amino acids. V lost 4 bases to trimming and J lost 2 bases, with 3 bases between them. The germline V gene has CDR1 MNHEY and CDR2 SVGAGI. CDR3 sequence (DNA): TGTGCCAGCAGTTCCCCCTACGAGCAGTACTTC. Translating it yields CASSSPYEQYF.

The chain joins TRBV7-2 to TRBJ2-2, with D perhaps TRBD2 (6 bases). The CDR3 is 17 amino acids. Trimming shortened V by 5 bases and J by 2 bases, and 18 bases separated the two germline ends. The germline V gene encodes CDR1 SGHTA and CDR2 FQGNSA. CDR3 protein: CASSPPWGTSNTGELFF. The CDR3 coding sequence is TGTGCCAGCAGCCCCCCCTGGGGGACTTCAAACACCGGGGAGCTGTTTTTT.

As regards this clonotype: Germline is not matched at one junction end, which may reflect a read error. The rearrangement links TRBV12-3 or TRBV12-4 to TRBJ2-1; TRBD2 matches 13 bases. This CDR3 contains 15 residues. The CDR3 here is CASELAGGQYNEQLF. CDR3 nucleotides: TGTGCCAGCGAACTAGCGGGGGGGCAGTACAATGAGCAGTTATTC.